Reported below is one T cell receptor (beta chain). The data are from a study of T cells after yellow fever vaccination. V dropped 3 bases and J dropped 7; count of bases not matched to a gene: 3. Germline V CDR1 and CDR2: SGHRS, YFSETQ. The CDR3 has 15 residues. TCRdb independently ran MiXCR on the 5' RACE reads; one entry per CDR3 protein. Counted here are 170,000 or so distinct CDR3 sequences, approximately 6.2% occurring once; the ten biggest clones make up about 2.8%. This TCR was sampled from a man between 18 and 35 years old who received the YFV17D yellow fever vaccine. This chain connects TRBV5-1 to TRBJ2-1, with TRBD2 matching 14 bases. The material sequenced was CD4+ T cells sorted from PBMCs, taken on the day of the first yellow fever vaccination. CDR3 amino acids: CASSSGLAGVNEQFF. For the CDR3, the DNA is TGCGCCAGCAGCTCGGGACTAGCGGGGGTAAATGAGCAGTTCTTC.